The T cell receptor (beta chain) under discussion was sequenced for a study of technical replicates of blood from a handful of donors. Some clones are missing from TCRdb's copy, which holds only in-frame ones; the method was immunoSEQ multiplex PCR. Seen here are 65,000 to 90,000 clones, about 91% observed once, and the top ten hold 0.25%. The ends lost 4 bases at V and 5 bases at J; junction bases unmatched: 9. This CDR3 region has 15 residues. Per the germline V gene, CDR1 is SGHRS and CDR2 is YFSETQ. Sequencing was carried out using T cells isolated from PBMCs. The receptor was isolated from a human donor in good health. The chain recombines TRBV5-1 with TRBJ2-7; 10 bases match TRBD1. CDR3 sequence reads: CASSHSGTGDNEQYF. For the CDR3, the DNA is TGCGCCAGCAGCCACTCCGGGACAGGGGACAACGAGCAGTACTTC.